The rows below give T cell receptor beta chains drawn from one sample of a study of blood T cell repertoires in COVID-19. Some clones are missing from TCRdb's copy, which holds only in-frame ones; the method was immunoSEQ multiplex PCR. Of 100,000 to 150,000 clones listed, 75% to 85% are singletons. Source material: peripheral blood. All receptors derive from a human donor in a cohort sampled during active COVID-19. Each CDR3 is given with its conserved first and last residue. D genes are given only for firm matches. Rows give clone size only sometimes, using once, few, many, or a class for an expanded clone.

clone_size j_call d_call v_call cdr3_nt cdr3_aa
NA TRBJ2-7 NA TRBV5-1 TGCGCCAGCAGCTCAGGACAGGAGCAGTACTTC CASSSGQEQYF
NA TRBJ1-1 TRBD1 TRBV19 TGTGCCAGTGGGACAGGGGGCGCGATGAACACTGAAGCTTTCTTT CASGTGGAMNTEAFF
once TRBJ1-2 NA TRBV4-3 TGCGCCAGCAGCCAAAGCCTAGGACAGACTAACTATGGCTACACCTTC CASSQSLGQTNYGYTF
NA TRBJ2-1 NA TRBV5-6 TGTGCCAGCAGCTTAGGGGGGGCCCTTGAGCAGTTCTTC CASSLGGALEQFF
NA TRBJ2-4 TRBD1 TRBV5-4 TGTGCCAGCAGCGTAGGACAGGGGCCTCTTCCCTTTCAGTACTTC CASSVGQGPLPFQYF
NA TRBJ2-1 TRBD2 TRBV28 TGTGCCAGCAGTTCCGGACTAGCGGGGCTCAATGAGCAGTTCTTC CASSSGLAGLNEQFF
NA TRBJ2-1 NA TRBV25-1 TGTGCCAGCAGTGCCCTCGGACTTGAGCAGTTCTTC CASSALGLEQFF
few TRBJ2-2 TRBD1 TRBV5-6 TGTGCCAGCAGCTACGGACAGGGAGCCACCGGGGAGCTGTTTTTT CASSYGQGATGELFF
NA TRBJ2-5 TRBD2 TRBV5-1 TGCGCCAGCAGCCTGGGGCTAGCGGGGGCCCCTCAAGAGACCCAGTACTTC CASSLGLAGAPQETQYF
NA TRBJ1-6 NA TRBV3-1/TRBV3-2 TGTGCCAGCAGCCGCGCTATAGGGGAATCACCCCTCCACTTT CASSRAIGESPLHF
NA TRBJ1-3 NA TRBV5-1 TGCGCCAGCTCCGAGATTCCAGGGCCCACTGGAAACACCATATATTTT CASSEIPGPTGNTIYF
NA TRBJ2-5 NA TRBV24-1 TGTGCCACCCAGGGGGGAGCGATAGAGACCCAGTACTTC CATQGGAIETQYF
NA TRBJ2-1 NA TRBV5-6 TGTGCCAGCAGCCAGGACTACAATGAGCAGTTCTTC CASSQDYNEQFF
NA TRBJ2-5 NA TRBV7-2 TGTGCCAGCAGCTCGCGGGGCCAGGGAGGTGAAGAGACCCAGTACTTC CASSSRGQGGEETQYF
once TRBJ1-2 TRBD1 TRBV5-1 TGCGCCAGCAGCTTGGCCCAGGGGGGCTCCTATGGCTACACCTTC CASSLAQGGSYGYTF
NA TRBJ2-5 NA TRBV3-1/TRBV3-2 TGTGCCAGCAGCCAAGCGTCCGAGACCCAGTACTTC CASSQASETQYF
NA TRBJ2-7 NA TRBV12-3/TRBV12-4 TGTGCCAGCACTACCCCCGGCGACTATGAGCAGTACTTC CASTTPGDYEQYF
NA TRBJ1-2 NA TRBV7-2 TGTGCCAGCAGTTCCCGGTCGTTGGGGGGTTACACCTTC CASSSRSLGGYTF
NA TRBJ2-7 TRBD2 TRBV19 TGTGCCAGTAGCGGGGGGGCATACGAGCAGTACTTC CASSGGAYEQYF
NA TRBJ1-4 NA TRBV7-9 TGTGCCAGCAGCCGGCCGGTGCAGGGCTATAATGAAAAACTGTTTTTT CASSRPVQGYNEKLFF
NA TRBJ1-3 NA TRBV10-3 TGTGCCATCAGTGAGTCGAGGGAAAACTCTGGAAACACCATATATTTT CAISESRENSGNTIYF
few TRBJ2-3 TRBD1 TRBV7-9 TGTGCCAGCAGACATGTATCTTCCGGGACAGGGGGCACAGATACGCAGTATTTT CASRHVSSGTGGTDTQYF
large TRBJ2-7 NA TRBV11-2 TGTGCCAGCAGCCTCGAGGTGGGCTACGAGCAGTACTTC CASSLEVGYEQYF
NA TRBJ1-3 NA TRBV19 TGTGCCAGTACCCCAATGGCAAGCTCTGGAAACACCATATATTTT CASTPMASSGNTIYF
NA TRBJ1-3 TRBD1 TRBV4-1 TGCGCCAGCAGCCAAGGGGAAGGGGGCGGAAACACCATATATTTT CASSQGEGGGNTIYF
few TRBJ1-1 NA TRBV7-8 TGTGCCAGCAGCTCTCGGGTCCGCGGGAACACTGAAGCTTTCTTT CASSSRVRGNTEAFF
NA TRBJ1-1 NA TRBV5-1 TGCGCCAGCAGCTTGGACAGTACTTTCACTGAAGCTTTCTTT CASSLDSTFTEAFF
NA TRBJ2-7 TRBD1 TRBV27 TGTGCCAGCAGTCAAACAGGGGGTGCCACGTACGAGCAGTACTTC CASSQTGGATYEQYF
NA TRBJ2-2 TRBD2 TRBV4-2 TGTGCCAGCAGCCAAATTAGCGGGGGGGCGGGCACCGGGGAGCTGTTTTTT CASSQISGGAGTGELFF
NA TRBJ2-2 NA TRBV11-1 TGTGCCAGCAGCTCCGGGACATCGAACACCGGGGAGCTGTTTTTT CASSSGTSNTGELFF
NA TRBJ2-2 NA TRBV2 TGTGCCAGCAGCCGGACAGTGACGAACACCGGGGAGCTGTTTTTT CASSRTVTNTGELFF
NA TRBJ1-2 NA TRBV13 TGTGCCAGCAGCTTAGGCCTAGGCGGAGACTACACCTTC CASSLGLGGDYTF
NA TRBJ2-1 NA TRBV5-1 TGCGCCAGCGGTGACAAGTTAGAGGGAGGCAATGAGCAGTTCTTC CASGDKLEGGNEQFF
NA TRBJ1-2 TRBD1 TRBV7-9 TGTGCCAGCAGCTTAGCCAGGGGGCTACTTGGCTACACCTTC CASSLARGLLGYTF
NA TRBJ2-3 TRBD2 TRBV7-2 TGTGCCAGCATCCTCGGGCGGGGGGTGGTAGATACGCAGTATTTT CASILGRGVVDTQYF
NA TRBJ1-2 NA TRBV6-6 TGTGCCAGCAGTTTTGAGGGCCAAGGAGTAGCTGGCTACACCTTC CASSFEGQGVAGYTF
NA TRBJ1-5 NA TRBV6-2/TRBV6-3 TGTGCCAGCAGTTACTCCCAGGGGCAAAGCATCTATAGCAATCAGCCCCAGCATTTT CASSYSQGQSIYSNQPQHF
NA TRBJ1-4 TRBD1 TRBV11-2 TGTGCCAGCAGCGTCGGGACAGGGGCTTGGGAAAAACTGTTTTTT CASSVGTGAWEKLFF
NA TRBJ2-5 NA TRBV15 TGTGCCACCAGCAGAGGGGACTCCAAAGAGACCCAGTACTTC CATSRGDSKETQYF
few TRBJ1-2 NA TRBV2 TGTGCCAGCACAGGGCTATCTAACTATGGCTACACCTTC CASTGLSNYGYTF
NA TRBJ2-2 TRBD2 TRBV5-1 TGCGCCAGCAGCCCGGGGGGGGCGAGGAACACCGGGGAGCTGTTTTTT CASSPGGARNTGELFF
NA TRBJ2-1 NA TRBV12-2 TGTGCAAGTCGCTTAGTCGCGGCCCGCTCCTACAATGAGCAGTTCTTC CASRLVAARSYNEQFF
NA TRBJ1-4 NA TRBV3-1/TRBV3-2 TGTGCCAGCAGCCAAGGGTATGGAGTCAGCGAAAAACTGTTTTTT CASSQGYGVSEKLFF
NA TRBJ2-7 TRBD1 TRBV28 TGTGCCAGCATGGGGACAGACTCCTACGAGCAGTACTTC CASMGTDSYEQYF
NA TRBJ2-5 NA TRBV14 TGTGCCAGCAGCCCCCGGAGAGGGAGGGAGACCCAGTACTTC CASSPRRGRETQYF
NA TRBJ1-1 TRBD1 TRBV5-1 TGCGCCAGCAGCTTGGGCGGGACAGGGGGCACGGTCATTGAAGCTTTCTTT CASSLGGTGGTVIEAFF
few TRBJ2-5 TRBD1 TRBV27 TGTGCCAGCAGTTCCGCCGGGACAGGGGGCCCTCAGTACTTC CASSSAGTGGPQYF
once TRBJ1-1 NA TRBV29-1 TGCAGCGTTGAGAGTATGAACACTGAAGCTTTCTTT CSVESMNTEAFF
NA TRBJ2-5 TRBD1 TRBV10-3 TGTGCCACGCAGGACAGGCCCCAAGAGACCCAGTACTTC CATQDRPQETQYF
few TRBJ1-2 NA TRBV11-2 TGTGCCAGCGGACCCGGGGTGGCCTATGGCTACACCTTC CASGPGVAYGYTF
NA TRBJ1-2 TRBD1 TRBV20-1 TGCAGTGCTAGTACGCTCAAATGGGGACAGAGGGGCTATGGCTACACCTTC CSASTLKWGQRGYGYTF
NA TRBJ1-4 TRBD1 TRBV4-2 TGTGCCAGCAGCCAAGAACGGACAGGGGGCTTAGAAAAACTGTTTTTT CASSQERTGGLEKLFF
NA TRBJ1-5 TRBD1 TRBV19 TGTGCCAGTAGTATGGGCAGGGGGCTCAATCAGCCCCAGCATTTT CASSMGRGLNQPQHF
NA TRBJ1-4 TRBD1 TRBV7-2 TGTGCCAGCAGCCTCGACAGGGCATCCGATGAAAAACTGTTTTTT CASSLDRASDEKLFF